This T cell receptor beta chain came from a study of blood T cell repertoires in COVID-19. This CDR3 is 13 amino acids long. The germline V gene encodes CDR1 SGDLS and CDR2 YYNGEE. Trimming took 0 bases from V and 3 from J, leaving 6 bases between them. Enrolled during active infection, Seattle patients were then followed longitudinally. In the authors' methods: Estimated nucleated cell counts came from reference gene primer amplification. Generated by immunoSEQ multiplex PCR, the TCRdb table keeps only in-frame clones and is missing some. The V and J calls and clone size are taken from that table; D and trimming were inferred from the DNA. The top ten clones hold approximately 12% of a sample with some 250,000 clones, 70% to 90% of them seen once.

The sample was peripheral blood. This chain connects TRBV9 to TRBJ1-1; D call uncertain. This TCR derives from a woman aged 25 to 39 with COVID-19, enrolled during active disease. As DNA, the CDR3 is TGTGCCAGCAGCGTAGTTCCAGACACTGAAGCTTTCTTT. It encodes CASSVVPDTEAFF. Filled out from reference TRBV9 and TRBJ1-1, the complete variable domain reads DSGVTQTPKHLITATGQRVTLRCSPRSGDLSVYWYQQSLDQGLQFLIQYYNGEERAKGNILERFSAQQFPDLHSELNLSSLELGDSALYFCASSVVPDTEAFFGQGTRLTVV.